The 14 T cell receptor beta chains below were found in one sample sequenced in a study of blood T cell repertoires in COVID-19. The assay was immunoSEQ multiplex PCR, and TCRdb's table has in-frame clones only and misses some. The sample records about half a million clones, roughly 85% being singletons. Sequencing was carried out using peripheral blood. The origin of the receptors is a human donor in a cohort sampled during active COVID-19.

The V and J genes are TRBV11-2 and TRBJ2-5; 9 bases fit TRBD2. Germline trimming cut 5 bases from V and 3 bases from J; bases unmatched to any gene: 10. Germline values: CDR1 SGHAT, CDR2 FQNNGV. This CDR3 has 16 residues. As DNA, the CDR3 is TGTGCCAGCAGCCGCGGGGCGGGAGGGCCAGAAGAGACCCAGTACTTC. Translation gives CASSRGAGGPEETQYF.

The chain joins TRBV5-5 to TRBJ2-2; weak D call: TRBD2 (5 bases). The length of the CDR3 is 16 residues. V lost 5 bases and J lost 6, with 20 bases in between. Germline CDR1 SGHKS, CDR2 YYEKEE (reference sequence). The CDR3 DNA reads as TGTGCCAGCAGGCAAGTCCCCGCTAGCTCCCCCGGGGAGCTGTTTTTT. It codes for CASRQVPASSPGELFF. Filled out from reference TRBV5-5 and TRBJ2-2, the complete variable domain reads DAGVTQSPTHLIKTRGQQVTLRCSPISGHKSVSWYQQVLGQGPQFIFQYYEKEERGRGNFPDRFSARQFPNYSSELNVNALLLGDSALYLCASRQVPASSPGELFFGEGSRLTVL.

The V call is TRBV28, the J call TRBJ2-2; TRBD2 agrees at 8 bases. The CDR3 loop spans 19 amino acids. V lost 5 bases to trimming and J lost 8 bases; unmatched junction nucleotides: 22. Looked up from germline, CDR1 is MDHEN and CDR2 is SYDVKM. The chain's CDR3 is CASSPPGIGVAGSGGELFF. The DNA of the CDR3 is TGTGCCAGCAGTCCGCCAGGGATCGGCGTAGCGGGATCTGGTGGGGAGCTGTTTTTT.

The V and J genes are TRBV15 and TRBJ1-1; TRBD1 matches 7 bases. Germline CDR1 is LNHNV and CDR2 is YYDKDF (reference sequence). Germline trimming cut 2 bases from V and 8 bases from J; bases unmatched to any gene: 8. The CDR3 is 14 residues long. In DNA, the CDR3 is TGTGCCACCAGCAGACAGGGGGGACCACAGGAAGCTTTCTTT. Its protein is CATSRQGGPQEAFF.

CDR3 DNA sequence: TGTGCCAGCAAGGATCGACAGGGAAGGGTTATGCGGGGCTACACCTTC. Its translation: CASKDRQGRVMRGYTF. The chain joins TRBV27 to TRBJ1-2; 7 bases line up with TRBD1. Germline CDR1 MNHEY, CDR2 SMNVEV (reference sequence). J gave up 8 bases and V 7 bases, and 19 bases lay outside the gene matches. CDR3 length equals 16 residues.

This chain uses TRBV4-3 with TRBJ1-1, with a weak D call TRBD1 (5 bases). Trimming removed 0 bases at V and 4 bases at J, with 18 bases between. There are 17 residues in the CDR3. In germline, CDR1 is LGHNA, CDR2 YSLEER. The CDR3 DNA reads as TGCGCCAGCAGCCAAGAAGGGGCAGAGGAGTTTGGCACTGAAGCTTTCTTT. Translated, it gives CASSQEGAEEFGTEAFF.

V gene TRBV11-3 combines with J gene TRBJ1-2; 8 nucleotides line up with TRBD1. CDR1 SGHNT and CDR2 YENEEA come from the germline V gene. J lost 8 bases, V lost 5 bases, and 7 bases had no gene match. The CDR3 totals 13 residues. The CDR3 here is CASSLQTGVGYTF. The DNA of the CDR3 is TGTGCCAGCAGCCTGCAGACAGGGGTCGGCTACACCTTC.

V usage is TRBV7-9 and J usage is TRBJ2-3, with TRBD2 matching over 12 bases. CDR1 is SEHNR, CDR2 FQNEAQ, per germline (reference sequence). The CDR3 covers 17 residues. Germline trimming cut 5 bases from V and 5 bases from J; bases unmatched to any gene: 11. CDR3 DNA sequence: TGTGCCAGCAGCCTGGCTAGCGGGAGGGCCACGGGAGATACGCAGTATTTT. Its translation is CASSLASGRATGDTQYF.

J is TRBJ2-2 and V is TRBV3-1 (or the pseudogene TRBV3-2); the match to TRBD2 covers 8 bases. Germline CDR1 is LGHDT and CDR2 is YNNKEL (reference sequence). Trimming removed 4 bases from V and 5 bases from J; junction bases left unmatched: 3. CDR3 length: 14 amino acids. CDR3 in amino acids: CASSRSGTTGELFF. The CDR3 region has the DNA TGTGCCAGCAGCCGTAGCGGGACGACCGGGGAGCTGTTTTTT.

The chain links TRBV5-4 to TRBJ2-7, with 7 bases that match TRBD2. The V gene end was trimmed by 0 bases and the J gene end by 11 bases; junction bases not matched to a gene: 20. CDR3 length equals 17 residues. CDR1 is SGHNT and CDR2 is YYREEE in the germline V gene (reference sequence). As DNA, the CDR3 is TGTGCCAGCAGCTTGGGGTCTAGCGGCCGTAGGGGAGGTAAGGAGTACTTC. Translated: CASSLGSSGRRGGKEYF.

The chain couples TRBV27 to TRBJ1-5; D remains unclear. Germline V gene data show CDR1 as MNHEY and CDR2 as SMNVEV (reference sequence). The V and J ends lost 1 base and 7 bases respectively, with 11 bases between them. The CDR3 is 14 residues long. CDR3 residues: CASSLFPGGQPQHF. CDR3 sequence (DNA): TGTGCCAGCAGTTTATTCCCGGGAGGACAGCCCCAGCATTTT.

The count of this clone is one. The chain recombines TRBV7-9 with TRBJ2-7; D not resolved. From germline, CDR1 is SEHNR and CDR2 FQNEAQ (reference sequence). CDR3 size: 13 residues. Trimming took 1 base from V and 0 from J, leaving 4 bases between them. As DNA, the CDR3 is TGTGCCAGCAGCTTAGGAGACTCCTACGAGCAGTACTTC. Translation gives CASSLGDSYEQYF.

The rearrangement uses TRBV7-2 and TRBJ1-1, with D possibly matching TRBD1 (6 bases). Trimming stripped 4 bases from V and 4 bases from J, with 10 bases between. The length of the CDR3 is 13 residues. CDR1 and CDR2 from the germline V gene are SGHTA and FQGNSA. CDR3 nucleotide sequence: TGTGCCAGCAGCTCGCAGGGGTCCACTGAAGCTTTCTTT. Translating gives CASSSQGSTEAFF. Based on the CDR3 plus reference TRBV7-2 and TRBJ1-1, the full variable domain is GAGVSQSPSNKVTEKGKDVELRCDPISGHTALYWYRQSLGQGLEFLIYFQGNSAPDKSGLPSDRFSAERTGGSVSTLTIQRTQQEDSAVYLCASSSQGSTEAFFGQGTRLTVV.

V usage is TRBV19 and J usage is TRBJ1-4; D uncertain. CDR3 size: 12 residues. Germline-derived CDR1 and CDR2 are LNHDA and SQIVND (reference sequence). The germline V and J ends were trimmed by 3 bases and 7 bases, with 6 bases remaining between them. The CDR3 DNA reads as TGTGCCAGTAGTATCTTCGGTGAAAAACTGTTTTTT. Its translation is CASSIFGEKLFF. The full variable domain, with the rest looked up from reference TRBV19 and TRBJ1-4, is DGGITQSPKYLFRKEGQNVTLSCEQNLNHDAMYWYRQDPGQGLRLIYYSQIVNDFQKGDIAEGYSVSREKKESFPLTVTSAQKNPTAFYLCASSIFGEKLFFGSGTQLSVL.